These 2 T cell receptor beta chains came from one sample sequenced in a study of blood T cell repertoires in COVID-19. Data came from immunoSEQ multiplex PCR; TCRdb stores just in-frame clones and leaves some out. The table includes roughly 310,000 clones, 88% detected once. The source material was peripheral blood. These receptors originate from a woman aged 45-65 years with active or convalescent COVID-19.

The chain combines TRBV4-3 with TRBJ2-7; D might be TRBD1 (5 bases). This CDR3 comprises 14 residues. The V gene's germline CDR1 is LGHNA and CDR2 YSLEER. V was shortened by 0 bases and J by 7 bases, with 13 bases between the two germline ends. As DNA, the CDR3 is TGCGCCAGCAGCCAAGATCGCTCAGGGTTAGAGCAGTACTTC. Its translation is CASSQDRSGLEQYF.

The rearrangement links TRBV19 to TRBJ1-4; D is ambiguous. The length of the CDR3 is 15 residues. Trimming removed 3 bases at V and 3 bases at J, with 11 bases between. Germline V gene sequence: CDR1 LNHDA, CDR2 SQIVND (reference sequence). The CDR3 is CASSITWGANEKLFF. The CDR3 nucleotides read TGTGCCAGTAGTATTACGTGGGGAGCTAATGAAAAACTGTTTTTT.